These 9 T cell receptor beta chains came from one sample sequenced in a study of T-cell reconstitution after alpha-beta-depleted transplantation in children. Unique molecular identifiers were used in preparing the TCRbeta library. Each CDR3 protein gets one entry after TCRdb re-called the PCR reads with MiXCR. The sample includes about 640,000 distinct CDR3 sequences, around a sixth of them seen just once. Sequenced here: PBMCs from the stem cell graft donor, sampled from the stem cell graft. The receptors were sampled from a human donor who donated a stem cell graft to a child with acute myeloid leukemia.

In its sample, this clonotype was seen many times. The chain joins TRBV20-1 to TRBJ2-3, with D hard to call. Trimming pared 0 bases from V and 2 bases from J, leaving 15 bases between. Germline V gene data show CDR1 as DFQATT and CDR2 as SNEGSKA (reference sequence). The CDR3 extends over 16 amino acids. The CDR3 DNA is TGCAGTGCTAGAGATCGTGGGCTGTACCCCACAGATACGCAGTATTTT. This codes for CSARDRGLYPTDTQYF.

This clonotype has a single count. Compared with germline, one end of the junction differs, possibly owing to a read error. The chain combines TRBV12-3 or TRBV12-4 with TRBJ1-1, with D unresolved. The CDR3 runs 13 residues. The CDR3 nucleotides read TGTGCCAGCAGTTTAAACAGTATGGCTGACGCTTTCTTT. Translating it yields CASSLNSMADAFF.

This clonotype is a singleton in its sample. A much larger clone is a single base away; this may be a read error. V is TRBV24-1 and J is TRBJ2-1; 9 nucleotides agree with TRBD1. The CDR3 sequence is 15 residues long. V shed 5 bases and J 6 bases; nucleotides not matched to a gene: 7. In germline, CDR1 is KGHDR, CDR2 SFDVKD. The DNA for the CDR3 is TGTGCCACCAGTGGACCGGACAGGGGTGGCAATGAGCAGTTCTTC. It yields the protein CATSGPDRGGNEQFF.

Regarding this clonotype: At one of its ends the junction is not consistent with the germline gene, which may arise from a read error. The chain has TRBV7-2 and TRBJ2-1; 10 positions agree with TRBD2. Germline V gene sequence: CDR1 SGHTA, CDR2 FQGNSA. CDR3 size: 16 residues. Written as DNA, the CDR3 is TGTGTCAGCAGCCCGCGGTGGCTAGCGGGGGTGGATGAGCAGTTCTTC. Its translation is CVSSPRWLAGVDEQFF.

The chain uses TRBV15 and TRBJ2-2; no reliable D call. CDR1 is LNHNV and CDR2 is YYDKDF in the germline V gene (reference sequence). Trimming removed 0 bases from V and 6 bases from J, with 5 bases in between. This CDR3 is built from 13 residues. This CDR3 is CATSRDSPGELFF. The CDR3 DNA sequence: TGTGCCACCAGCAGAGATTCACCCGGGGAGCTGTTTTTT.

The genes are TRBV7-9 and TRBJ2-6, with unresolved D. Germline CDR1 is SEHNR and CDR2 is FQNEAQ (reference sequence). V gave up 3 bases and J gave up 2 bases, with 11 bases separating them. The CDR3 contains 16 residues. The CDR3 nucleotides read TGTGCCAGCAGCTTTGATTGGCCTGCTGGGGCCAACGTCCTGACTTTC. Protein: CASSFDWPAGANVLTF.

Comment on this clonotype: A much larger clone sits a single nucleotide away, making a read error possible. V is TRBV6-1 and J is TRBJ1-2; D unclear. Germline-derived CDR1 and CDR2 are MNHNS and SASEGT. V lost 6 bases to trimming and J lost 5 bases, with 13 bases between them. This CDR3 has 13 amino acids. CDR3 DNA: TGTGCCAGCAGGATAGCGGGCGGGTATGGCTACACCTTC. Translating it yields CASRIAGGYGYTF.

Ten or more counts support this clonotype. The chain carries TRBV25-1 and TRBJ2-2; D call uncertain. Trimming removed 5 bases at V and 7 bases at J, with 11 bases between. The CDR3 totals 13 residues. Per the germline V gene, CDR1 is MGHDK and CDR2 is SYGVNS. CDR3 region: CASSPKWGGELFF. The CDR3 nucleotides are TGTGCCAGCAGTCCCAAGTGGGGCGGGGAGCTGTTTTTT.

This clonotype was seen ten or more times. The chain joins TRBV29-1 to TRBJ1-4; 7 bases map to TRBD1. Trimming at V came to 7 bases and at J to 3 bases, leaving 14 bases not matched to a gene. The CDR3 sequence is 16 residues long. Germline V lookup: CDR1 SQVTM, CDR2 ANQGSEA. The DNA of the CDR3 is TGCAGCGCCCTACTACAGGGGCGTACACCTAATGAAAAACTGTTTTTT. Residues: CSALLQGRTPNEKLFF.